This TCR beta chain appears in the sequencing data of a study of CD8 T cells in Susac syndrome (dated by TCRdb to 2018 to 2020). Background on the whole study: The study used repertoire sequencing to test whether antigen drove CD8+ T cell activation and differentiation in Susac syndrome. The paper's findings and limits, for the study overall: The number of individuals in the TCR sequencing and HLA analysis was acknowledged as relatively small.

Peripheral blood CD8+ and CD4+ T cells from healthy donors, Susac syndrome patients and multiple sclerosis patients were profiled by high-throughput TCR beta sequencing. Multiple sclerosis controls were treatment-naive patients with stable or active relapsing-remitting disease fulfilling revised McDonald criteria. Bulk CD8+ and CD4+ T cells were purified magnetically by negative isolation, whereas CD8+ TEMRA cells were enriched by FACS. Blood was collected in EDTA tubes and processed within 24 hours, with PBMCs isolated through density gradient centrifugation. PBMCs destined for TCR sequencing were cryopreserved in liquid nitrogen and later thawed in a 37 °C water bath. A purity of at least 90% was achieved for sorted or isolated CD4+, CD8+ and CD8+ TEMRA cells. In regard to this clonotype: Its antigen is still unknown. Base qualities are not recorded, but no much larger clone differs from it by a single base.

RNA was extracted using the RNeasy kit, and roughly 0.45 to 1 microgram was reverse transcribed with random hexamers. The immunoSEQ multiplex PCR assay, which covers 54 Vbeta and 13 Jbeta segments, was used to amplify TCR beta CDR3 regions. PCR amplification bias was corrected by using a synthetic template baseline for primer optimization and computational correction. Under the source paper's analysis protocol: Reads were assigned to V, D and J genes according to IMGT and analyzed in immunoSEQ Analyzer, with only productive sequences retained. Clonality was calculated as one minus the Shannon entropy normalized by log2 of the number of productive unique sequences. For each patient and control, public and private clones were evaluated within the 100 most prevalent clones. Clones were defined as Susac-specific when absent from the healthy and MS cohorts, from approximately 1,100 published viral clones and from other ImmuneACCESS disease sequences. Using fastp trimming at Q25 and MiXCR clonotype assembly, TCRdb reanalyzed the public sequencing data and kept in-frame beta chains. A single entry per CDR3 protein holds the most common genes and DNA from its merged rows. V and J calls and clone size were set by TCRdb, not the authors. In this sample the table shows 200,000 to 250,000 distinct CDR3 sequences, just over 90% of which occur a single time. The ten most abundant clones make up 0.06% to 0.08% of the sample.

This clonotype was sampled from a human donor with multiple sclerosis. The sequencing input was CD4+ T cells from PBMCs.

The sequenced DNA: TGTGCCAGCAGCCAAAACGACTGGCAGCTCACAGATACGCAGTATTTT. It codes for CASSQNDWQLTDTQYF. The chain is made from TRBV7-8 and TRBJ2-3; the D gene cannot be resolved reliably. The junction shows trimming of 5 bases on V and 2 bases on J, plus 17 bases between the germline ends. CDR1 and CDR2 (SGHVS, FQNEAQ) derive from the germline V gene. CDR3 length: 16 amino acids, cysteine to phenylalanine. Only the CDR3 part of the read is kept: 48 bases, read in frame from the first base.